This entry describes one TCR beta chain. Antigen unknown. Patients got ipilimumab 1 mg/kg beginning 14 to 28 days post-transplant. This table comes from immunoSEQ multiplex PCR, and its TCRdb copy is limited to in-frame clones, with some not included. The table shows 20,000 to 25,000 clones, with roughly 80% occurring only once. This CDR3 contains 16 residues. Between the trimmed V and J ends, which lost 0 bases and 4 bases, there was a span of 17 bases. CDR1 and CDR2 from the germline V gene are SQVTM and ANQGSEA. This sample is part of a study of ipilimumab plus nivolumab after autologous stem cell transplantation. Study-wide background: Typical patient got 5 ipilimumab doses and 7 or 8 nivolumab doses (median). DLBCL patients had primary refractory or relapsed disease. Findings and limits, study-wide: Per the authors, repertoire, Treg and microbiota data justify further study.

This chain connects TRBV29-1 to TRBJ2-3, with D perhaps TRBD2 (7 bases). Sequenced here: PBMCs, sampled in a trial of ipilimumab plus nivolumab as post-transplant consolidation. The TCR sequence derives from a male donor with diffuse large B-cell lymphoma. The CDR3 here is CSVEDPTRGRADTQYF. Written as DNA, the CDR3 is TGCAGCGTTGAAGATCCCACGAGGGGGAGGGCAGATACGCAGTATTTT.